Listed below are T cell receptor beta chains from one sample, sequenced in a study of blood T cell repertoires in COVID-19. TCRdb keeps only in-frame clones here, not all; method: immunoSEQ multiplex PCR. This table holds about 220,000 clones, roughly 80% found once. The sample taken for sequencing was PBMCs or T cells enriched from blood (not recorded which). Receptor source: a woman in her 40s with acute COVID-19. The CDR3 runs from the conserved cysteine through the conserved F or W. Fields, in order: CDR3 length, V gene, CDR3 protein.

CDR3 length: 15; V gene: TRBV6-5; CDR3 protein: CASSYSDRSNQPQHF
CDR3 length: 14; V gene: TRBV7-2; CDR3 protein: CASSYRTGEETQYF
CDR3 length: 14; V gene: TRBV19; CDR3 protein: CASSMTVSYNEQFF
CDR3 length: 16; V gene: TRBV3-1/TRBV3-2; CDR3 protein: CASSRGQVNMNTEAFF
CDR3 length: 15; V gene: TRBV5-1; CDR3 protein: CASSPDRGPNEKLFF
CDR3 length: 13; V gene: TRBV12-3/TRBV12-4; CDR3 protein: CASSQQGGLLPSF
CDR3 length: 14; V gene: TRBV27; CDR3 protein: CASRSTGAGYEQYF
CDR3 length: 14; V gene: TRBV5-1; CDR3 protein: CASSLGTKPLEQYF
CDR3 length: 15; V gene: TRBV27; CDR3 protein: CASSFVLAGKETQYF
CDR3 length: 15; V gene: TRBV25-1; CDR3 protein: CASSAAGTGEETQYF
CDR3 length: 18; V gene: TRBV18; CDR3 protein: CASSPLLLAGVSTGELFF
CDR3 length: 11; V gene: TRBV11-2; CDR3 protein: CASSYSTEAFF
CDR3 length: 15; V gene: TRBV5-1; CDR3 protein: CASSLSQGREDTQYF
CDR3 length: 13; V gene: TRBV19; CDR3 protein: CASSIQDSGEQYF
CDR3 length: 16; V gene: TRBV7-9; CDR3 protein: CASSLEGQVSNQPQHF
CDR3 length: 13; V gene: TRBV7-3; CDR3 protein: CASSPGPAGEQFF
CDR3 length: 15; V gene: TRBV19; CDR3 protein: CASIPAQGINYGYTF
CDR3 length: 15; V gene: TRBV7-6; CDR3 protein: CASSIRPGLADEQYF
CDR3 length: 17; V gene: TRBV30; CDR3 protein: CAWGDLTGGLMNTEAFF
CDR3 length: 13; V gene: TRBV7-3; CDR3 protein: CASSSGADYGYTF
CDR3 length: 16; V gene: TRBV11-2; CDR3 protein: CASSAQVSGNSYEQYF
CDR3 length: 11; V gene: TRBV11-2; CDR3 protein: CASSSLRGAFF
CDR3 length: 16; V gene: TRBV4-1; CDR3 protein: CASSQGPGQTFYEQYF
CDR3 length: 13; V gene: TRBV6-5; CDR3 protein: CASSLRGTGELFF
CDR3 length: 13; V gene: TRBV27; CDR3 protein: CASQTSGSHEQYF
CDR3 length: 15; V gene: TRBV27; CDR3 protein: CASSLRGLDTGELFF
CDR3 length: 14; V gene: TRBV5-1; CDR3 protein: CASSPGTSGYEQYF
CDR3 length: 11; V gene: TRBV4-2; CDR3 protein: CASSPGGEQFF
CDR3 length: 11; V gene: TRBV28; CDR3 protein: CASSFQGLYTF
CDR3 length: 15; V gene: TRBV24-1; CDR3 protein: CATSDPDRAPYEQYF
CDR3 length: 16; V gene: TRBV3-1/TRBV3-2; CDR3 protein: CASSPLGGFGANVLTF
CDR3 length: 14; V gene: TRBV10-3; CDR3 protein: CAIMASGREGTQYF
CDR3 length: 16; V gene: TRBV5-6; CDR3 protein: CASSLPGTEYQETQYF
CDR3 length: 15; V gene: TRBV5-5; CDR3 protein: CASSLEGQLAYEQYF
CDR3 length: 13; V gene: TRBV18; CDR3 protein: CASSPTESYGYTF
CDR3 length: 16; V gene: TRBV7-2; CDR3 protein: CASSLGASSYNSPLHF
CDR3 length: 13; V gene: TRBV7-8; CDR3 protein: CASSQNWQETQYF
CDR3 length: 17; V gene: TRBV5-1; CDR3 protein: CASSLGSGSVAKNIQYF
CDR3 length: 14; V gene: TRBV11-2; CDR3 protein: CASSSPGQGYGYTF
CDR3 length: 13; V gene: TRBV10-1; CDR3 protein: CASRAGSTGELFF
CDR3 length: 17; V gene: TRBV28; CDR3 protein: CASSPLGRQGGIEKLFF